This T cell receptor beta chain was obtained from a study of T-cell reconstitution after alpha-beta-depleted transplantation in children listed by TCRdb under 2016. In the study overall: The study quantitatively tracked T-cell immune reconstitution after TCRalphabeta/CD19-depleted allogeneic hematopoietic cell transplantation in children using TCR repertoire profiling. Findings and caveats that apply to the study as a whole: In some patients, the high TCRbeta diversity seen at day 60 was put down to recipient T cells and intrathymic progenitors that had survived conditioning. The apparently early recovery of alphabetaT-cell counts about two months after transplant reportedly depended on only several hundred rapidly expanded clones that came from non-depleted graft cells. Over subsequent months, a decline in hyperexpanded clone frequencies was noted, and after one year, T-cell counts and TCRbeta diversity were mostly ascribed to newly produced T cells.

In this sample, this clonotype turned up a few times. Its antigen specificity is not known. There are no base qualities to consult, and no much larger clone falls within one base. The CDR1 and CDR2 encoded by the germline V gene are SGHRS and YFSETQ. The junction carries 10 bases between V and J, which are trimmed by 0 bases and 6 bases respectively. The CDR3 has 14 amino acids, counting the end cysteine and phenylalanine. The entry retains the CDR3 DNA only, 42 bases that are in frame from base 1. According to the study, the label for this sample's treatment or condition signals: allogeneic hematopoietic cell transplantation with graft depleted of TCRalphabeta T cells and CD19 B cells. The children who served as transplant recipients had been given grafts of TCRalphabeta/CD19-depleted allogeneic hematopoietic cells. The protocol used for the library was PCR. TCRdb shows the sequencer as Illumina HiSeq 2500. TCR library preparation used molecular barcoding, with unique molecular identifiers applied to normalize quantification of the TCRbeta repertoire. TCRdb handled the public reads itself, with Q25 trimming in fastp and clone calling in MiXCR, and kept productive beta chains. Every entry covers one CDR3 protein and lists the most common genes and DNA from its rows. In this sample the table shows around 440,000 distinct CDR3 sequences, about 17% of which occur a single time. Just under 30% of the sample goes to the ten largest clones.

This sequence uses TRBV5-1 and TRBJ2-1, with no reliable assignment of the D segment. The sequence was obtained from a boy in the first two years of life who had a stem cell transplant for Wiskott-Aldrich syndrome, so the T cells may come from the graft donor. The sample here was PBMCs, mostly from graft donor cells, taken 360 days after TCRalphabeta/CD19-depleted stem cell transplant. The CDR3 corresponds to CASSLDSWPNEQFF. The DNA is TGCGCCAGCAGCTTGGACAGTTGGCCCAATGAGCAGTTCTTC. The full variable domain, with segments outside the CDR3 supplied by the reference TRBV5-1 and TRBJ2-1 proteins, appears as KAGVTQTPRYLIKTRGQQVTLSCSPISGHRSVSWYQQTPGQGLQFLFEYFSETQRNKGNFPGRFSGRQFSNSRSEMNVSTLELGDSALYLCASSLDSWPNEQFFGPGTRLTVL.